The rows below give T cell receptor beta chains drawn from one sample of a study of identical twins. TCRdb used MiXCR to reprocess the 5' RACE reads, holding one entry per CDR3 protein. The sample shows about 660,000 distinct CDR3 sequences, 8% to 9% of them seen only once. This sample also belongs to another study, concerning yellow fever vaccine responses in identical twins.

The sequenced material came from PBMCs. Receptor source: a woman aged 18-30 years in good health. CDR3s include the opening cysteine and the closing phenylalanine or tryptophan. The order of the fields is J gene, D gene, V gene, clone size, CDR3 DNA, CDR3 protein. The D gene is left open where the match is weak. Not all rows give a size; the values are once, few, many and, for expanded clones, a class.

>TRBJ2-2|.|TRBV12-3/TRBV12-4|few
TGTGCCAGCAGTTTAAGACAAAGGGAGAAGACCGGGGAGCTGTTTTTT
CASSLRQREKTGELFF
>TRBJ1-1|.|TRBV6-1|few
TGTGCCACGATAAGGGGGGGTTCAACTGAAGCTTTCTTT
CATIRGGSTEAFF
>TRBJ2-1|.|TRBV12-3/TRBV12-4|few
TGTGCCAGCATCCTAAATAGGGACCTCTCTTACAATGAGCAGTTCTTC
CASILNRDLSYNEQFF
>TRBJ2-1|TRBD2|TRBV6-2/TRBV6-3|few
TGTGCCAGTTCCCCACTAGCGGGAGGCTTCGCGAATGAGCAGTTCTTC
CASSPLAGGFANEQFF
>TRBJ2-3|.|TRBV12-3/TRBV12-4|.
TGTGCCAGCAGTTCTACAGTGACGCCGGATACGCAGTATTTT
CASSSTVTPDTQYF
>TRBJ2-7|TRBD2|TRBV15|many
TGTGCCACCAGCAGGGATACTAGCGGCTCCTACGAGCAGTACTTC
CATSRDTSGSYEQYF
>TRBJ1-1|.|TRBV27|few
TGTGCCAGCACCCCAAATACAGGGTCTGAAGCTTTCTTT
CASTPNTGSEAFF
>TRBJ2-3|.|TRBV4-3|.
TGCGCCAGCAGCCGAGAAAGTAATCCAACCTACACAGATACGCAGTATTTT
CASSRESNPTYTDTQYF
>TRBJ2-3|.|TRBV12-3/TRBV12-4|.
TGTGCCAGCAGATCGTCCGGTACGCAGTATTTT
CASRSSGTQYF
>TRBJ2-7|.|TRBV15|.
TGTGCCACCAGCAGAGGGACAGCCGCCTACGAGCAGTACTTC
CATSRGTAAYEQYF
>TRBJ2-3|.|TRBV7-8|.
TGTGCCAGCAGCTTAGGGGGAGACCGCACAGATACGCAGTATTTT
CASSLGGDRTDTQYF
>TRBJ2-4|.|TRBV5-6|.
TGTGCCAGCAGCCCCGGGCTCTTGGGGAACATTCAGTACTTC
CASSPGLLGNIQYF
>TRBJ2-1|.|TRBV9|many
TGTGCCAGCAGCGTAGTTCAGGCTTCCTACAATGAGCAGTTCTTC
CASSVVQASYNEQFF
>TRBJ2-5|TRBD2|TRBV9|.
TGTGCCAGCAGCGCCCTGGGAGGCGAGCGGGGGGGGACCCAGTACTTC
CASSALGGERGGTQYF
>TRBJ2-7|.|TRBV6-1|.
TGTGCCAGCAGTGAAGAAGGGTACACCTACGAGCAGTACTTC
CASSEEGYTYEQYF
>TRBJ2-7|TRBD2|TRBV27|few
TGTGCCAGCAACCCAGCAGCGAGCGGGAGGTCCTACGAGCAGTACTTC
CASNPAASGRSYEQYF
>TRBJ2-7|TRBD2|TRBV19|.
TGTGCCAGTCAGATAGCGGGAGGGCGTTACTACGAGCAGTACTTC
CASQIAGGRYYEQYF
>TRBJ2-5|TRBD2|TRBV28|many
TGTGCCAGCAGTTTATTGTCTAGCGGGGGAGAGACCCAGTACTTC
CASSLLSSGGETQYF
>TRBJ2-3|.|TRBV20-1|.
TGCAGTGCTACCGAGGCGGCGGGCCGGCAGGATACGCAGTATTTT
CSATEAAGRQDTQYF
>TRBJ2-5|TRBD2|TRBV9|few
TGTGCCAGCAGCGTGGCTAGCGGAGTTCAAGAGACCCAGTACTTC
CASSVASGVQETQYF
>TRBJ2-1|TRBD1|TRBV20-1|many
TGCAGTGCTACGACAGGGGGCGACCACAATGAGCAGTTCTTC
CSATTGGDHNEQFF
>TRBJ2-5|TRBD2|TRBV10-2|few
TGCGCCAGCAGTGCCCTGACTAGCGGGCAAGAGACCCAGTACTTC
CASSALTSGQETQYF
>TRBJ2-5|.|TRBV3-1|few
TGTGCCAGCAGCCAAAACGGAGAGACCCAGTACTTC
CASSQNGETQYF
>TRBJ2-7|TRBD2|TRBV20-1|.
TGCAGTGCTAGTTTAGCGGGGGGTCAGGAAAAGCAGTACTTC
CSASLAGGQEKQYF
>TRBJ1-5|.|TRBV11-2|.
TGTGCCAGCAGCTTAGAATTAGGCAATCAGCCCCAGCATTTT
CASSLELGNQPQHF
>TRBJ1-1|.|TRBV5-1|many
TGCGCCAGCAGCTTGACAGGATCGAACACTGAAGCTTTCTTT
CASSLTGSNTEAFF
>TRBJ2-6|TRBD1|TRBV12-3/TRBV12-4|few
TGTGCCTTCAGTTTAGCGGACGGAAAGGGACAGGCTGGGGCCAACGTCCTGACTTTC
CAFSLADGKGQAGANVLTF
>TRBJ1-5|.|TRBV7-2|few
TGTGCCAGCAGCTTCGGGACGGCGCCCCAGCAGCCCCAGCATTTT
CASSFGTAPQQPQHF
>TRBJ1-6|.|TRBV9|few
TGTGCCAGCAGCGTAGGCAGACCTACGACACCCCTCCACTTT
CASSVGRPTTPLHF
>TRBJ2-7|TRBD2|TRBV12-3/TRBV12-4|.
TGTGCCAGCAGTTATTTGCAGCGGGACGGCGAGCAGTACTTC
CASSYLQRDGEQYF
>TRBJ2-1|TRBD2|TRBV19|.
TGTGCCAGTAGTATCCTAGCGGGAGGCCTTTACAATGAGCAGTTCTTC
CASSILAGGLYNEQFF
>TRBJ2-1|.|TRBV27|.
TGTGCCAGCAGTTACTACGGGGATCTAGGCGATGAGCAGTTCTTC
CASSYYGDLGDEQFF
>TRBJ2-5|.|TRBV4-2|few
TGTGCCAGCAGCCGTCCCGCCACCCAAGAGACCCAGTACTTC
CASSRPATQETQYF
>TRBJ1-2|TRBD1|TRBV14|.
TGTGCCAGCAGCCAAGATCGTACAGGGGACTATGGCTACACCTTC
CASSQDRTGDYGYTF
>TRBJ2-2|.|TRBV6-5|many
TGTGCCAGCGGCGGAAACACCGGGGAGCTGTTTTTT
CASGGNTGELFF
>TRBJ2-5|TRBD2|TRBV12-3/TRBV12-4|many
TGTGCCAGCAGTTCCTCCTTCGCGGGAGTGGTAGAGACCCAGTACTTC
CASSSSFAGVVETQYF
>TRBJ2-1|TRBD1|TRBV29-1|few
TGCAGCGCGGGACAGGTCCTCTACAATGAGCAGTTCTTC
CSAGQVLYNEQFF
>TRBJ2-7|.|TRBV15|.
TGTGCCACCAGCCCCTTCGCGTCCCCCTACGAGCAGTACTTC
CATSPFASPYEQYF
>TRBJ2-1|.|TRBV7-8|few
TGTGCCAGCAGCTTAAACCCGGGACCCAGCTCCTACAATGAGCAGTTCTTC
CASSLNPGPSSYNEQFF
>TRBJ2-5|.|TRBV11-2|.
TGTGCCAGCAGCTTGGGACTCATCCAAGAGACCCAGTACTTC
CASSLGLIQETQYF
>TRBJ2-1|.|TRBV5-1|many
TGCGCCAGCAGCTCCTCGGGCCGGGATGAGCAGTTCTTC
CASSSSGRDEQFF
>TRBJ2-1|.|TRBV4-3|.
TGCGCCAGCAGCCAAAGTAACAGGGTTCGTGAGCAGTTCTTC
CASSQSNRVREQFF
>TRBJ2-7|.|TRBV11-2|.
TGTGCCAGCAGCTTAGGGGAACCCCACGAGCAGTACTTC
CASSLGEPHEQYF
>TRBJ2-5|.|TRBV28|few
TGTGCCAGCAGTTTCGTGGAAAGCGGACCACAAGAGACCCAGTACTTC
CASSFVESGPQETQYF